This T cell receptor (beta chain) was captured by sequencing in a study of Ad26.COV2.S vaccination and SARS-CoV-2 variants. The CDR3 extends over 14 amino acids. The V gene lost 6 bases and the J gene lost 4 bases, with 19 bases spanning the gap. Germline assignment: CDR1 DFQATT and CDR2 SNEGSKA (reference sequence). The data were produced by immunoSEQ multiplex PCR, yet TCRdb's version contains in-frame clones alone and is incomplete. The repertoire holds around 420,000 clones, with 70% to 90% as singletons. Sample treatment: 15 to 20 received Ad26.COV2.S at low or high dose, single or two shots; 5 received placebo; per-sample allocation not given. Day 63 after the first vaccine or placebo injection was the time point for sampling. Expression of Wuhan-strain SARS-CoV-2 spike came from the Ad26 vector that formed the vaccine.

Sequencing used peripheral blood, obtained in a trial of Ad26.COV2.S vaccine versus placebo. The genes are TRBV20-1 and TRBJ2-7, with D perhaps assigned TRBD1 or TRBD2 (6 bases each). The clonotype originates from a person aged 18-65 years who received the Ad26.COV2.S COVID-19 vaccine or a placebo. CDR3 nucleotide sequence: TGCAGTGCCAGTAGGGGGGCCAACATATACGAGCAGTACTTC. This encodes CSASRGANIYEQYF.